These 20 T cell receptor beta chains were all obtained from the same sample, sequenced in a study of metastatic and nonmetastatic thyroid tumors (dated by TCRdb to about 2020). No patient had received any treatment before thyroid surgery. Libraries were prepared through PCR. TCRdb shows the sequencer as Illumina HiSeq 4000. TCRdb trimmed public reads at Q25 via fastp, called clones via MiXCR and kept in-frame beta chains. In this sample the table shows about 49,000 clones, less than 5% of which occur a single time. In total, the top ten clones hold around a tenth of the sample. Sequenced: blood. The receptor set was obtained from a female donor with papillary thyroid cancer or a benign thyroid nodule (not recorded which). Some clones in this sample may be carry-over from other donors' samples.

The sample holds one count of this clone. The chain is built from TRBV30 and TRBJ1-2, with D possibly being TRBD1 (5 bases). Germline V gene lookup returns CDR1 GTSNPN and CDR2 SVGIG (reference sequence). This CDR3 has 14 amino acids. V was clipped by 0 bases and J by 4 bases, with 12 bases between them. This CDR3 reads CAWSVHRFGYGYTF. In DNA form, the CDR3 reads TGTGCCTGGAGTGTACACAGGTTTGGCTATGGCTACACCTTC.

This clone was seen repeatedly, ten times or more. The J gene is TRBJ2-7, the V gene TRBV7-3, with D possibly being TRBD2 (5 bases). Per germline, CDR1 SGHTA and CDR2 FQGTGA. Trimming shortened V by 5 bases and J by 4 bases, and 12 bases separated the two germline ends. The length of the CDR3 is 13 residues. CDR3 in DNA: TGTGCCAGCAGCCCCCTCCCGGGATACGAGCAGTACTTC. Translation: CASSPLPGYEQYF.

This clone was seen repeatedly, ten times or more. The chain is built from TRBV7-8 and TRBJ2-3; 7 bases map to TRBD2. V was pared by 0 bases and J by 4 bases, with 4 bases of the junction left unmatched. Per germline, CDR1 SGHVS and CDR2 FQNEAQ. The CDR3 is made up of 15 amino acids. For the CDR3, the DNA is TGTGCCAGCAGCTTAGCGGGAGGGAGGGCAGATACGCAGTATTTT. As protein: CASSLAGGRADTQYF.

This clone was recorded many times. It may be a read error: a sequence one base away is much more abundant. This chain connects TRBV30 to TRBJ1-6, with a tentative D call TRBD1 (5 bases). The CDR3 runs 12 residues. Germline V gene data show CDR1 as GTSNPN and CDR2 as SVGIG (reference sequence). The ends were cut back, 3 bases at V and 11 bases at J, with 11 bases in the middle. The CDR3 DNA reads as TGTGCCTGGAGCCGACAGAATCCACCCCTCCACTTT. Translation gives CAWSRQNPPLHF.

This chain joins TRBV18 and TRBJ2-5; possibly TRBD1 or TRBD2 for D (5 bases each). The germline V and J ends were trimmed by 0 bases and 1 base, with 12 bases remaining between them. Germline values: CDR1 KGHSH, CDR2 LQKENI. The CDR3 covers 16 residues. Here the CDR3 DNA reads TGTGCCAGCTCACCACCTGGAGGCAGGGTCCAAGAGACCCAGTACTTC. Its protein is CASSPPGGRVQETQYF. The full variable domain, in which reference TRBV18 and TRBJ2-5 provide the parts outside the CDR3, is NAGVMQNPRHLVRRRGQEARLRCSPMKGHSHVYWYRQLPEEGLKFMVYLQKENIIDESGMPKERFSAEFPKEGPSILRIQQVVRGDSAAYFCASSPPGGRVQETQYFGPGTRLLVL.

This clone showed up many times. The CDR3 coding sequence is TGTGCCAGCAGCGTGGGACAGGACTATGGCTACACCTTC. The encoded protein is CASSVGQDYGYTF. V usage is TRBV7-8 and J usage is TRBJ1-2; TRBD1 matches 8 bases. The V segment lost 5 bases and the J segment 3 bases; nucleotides outside the gene matches: 2. Per the germline V gene, CDR1 is SGHVS and CDR2 is FQNEAQ. The CDR3 is 13 amino acids.

V usage is TRBV4-1 and J usage is TRBJ2-7; 7 nucleotides line up with TRBD2. Germline lookup yields CDR1 MGHRA and CDR2 YSYEKL. J lost 4 bases, V lost 1 base, and 16 bases had no gene match. The CDR3 contains 18 residues. CDR3 in DNA: TGCGCCAGCAGCCAAGTAATTCCTAGCGGTGGGAACGGGTACGAGCAGTACTTC. Translating gives CASSQVIPSGGNGYEQYF.

This clone was counted only a few times. This rearrangement joins TRBV6-1 to TRBJ2-1; 7 bases align to TRBD2. CDR3 length: 16 amino acids. Looked up from germline, CDR1 is MNHNS and CDR2 is SASEGT. After removal of 1 base from V and 5 bases from J, the junction contained 8 bases not matched to a gene. The CDR3 bases are TGTGCCAGCAGTGAAGTGGTGGGGGGGAATCACAATGAGCAGTTCTTC. It specifies CASSEVVGGNHNEQFF.

There are a few counts of this clone. CDR3: CASSGSGNQPQHF. The CDR3 bases are TGTGCCAGCTCTGGTTCTGGCAATCAGCCCCAGCATTTT. The chain recombines TRBV6-1 with TRBJ1-5; unclear D gene. The CDR3 spans 13 residues. V lost 8 bases, J lost 2 bases, and 10 bases lay in between. Per the germline V gene, CDR1 is MNHNS and CDR2 is SASEGT.

This clone has a handful of counts. With a much larger clone just one base away, this may be a read error. The V and J genes are TRBV12-3 or TRBV12-4 and TRBJ2-3; weak D call: TRBD1 (5 bases). This CDR3 is 15 amino acids long. CDR3 sequence: CASSPGHPFPDTQYF. Written as DNA, the CDR3 is TGCGCCAGCAGCCCTGGACACCCCTTTCCAGATACGCAGTATTTT.

This clone was seen ten or more times. The chain employs TRBV19 and TRBJ2-1; 11 bases are shared with TRBD1. The germline V gene has CDR1 LNHDA and CDR2 SQIVND (reference sequence). The trim removed 5 bases at V and 8 bases at J, leaving 23 bases unmatched. CDR3 size: 20 residues. In nucleotides, the CDR3 is TGTGCCAGTAGTTATAACCCGGGACAGGGGGATCTAGTAAGTGCGGATGAGCAGTTCTTC. Translating gives CASSYNPGQGDLVSADEQFF.

Turning to this clone: Possible read error: a much larger clone is one base away. The chain uses TRBV6-2 or TRBV6-3 and TRBJ1-1; D unresolved. Germline CDR1 reads MNHEY; CDR2 reads SVGEGT. Between the trimmed V and J ends, which lost 10 bases and 5 bases, there was a span of 8 bases. The CDR3 is 10 amino acids. The CDR3 sequence is CAIRRTEAFF. As DNA, the CDR3 is TGTGCCATCAGACGGACTGAAGCTTTCTTT.

This clone appeared many times. DNA for the CDR3: TGTGCCAGCAGTCCTGGACGGGGTGGCAATTCACCCCTCCACTTT. It yields the protein CASSPGRGGNSPLHF. J is TRBJ1-6 and V is TRBV2; D unclear. Trimming shortened V by 5 bases and J by 7 bases, and 15 bases separated the two germline ends. Per the germline V gene, CDR1 is SNHLY and CDR2 is FYNNEI. CDR3 length: 15 amino acids.

For this clone: A much larger clone differs from this one at a single base, so this may be a read error. The sample has other DNA sequences that encode this CDR3 too. The chain links TRBV13 to TRBJ2-4; no clear D gene. CDR3 length: 16 amino acids. Germline CDR1 and CDR2: PRHDT and FYEKMQ (reference sequence). The CDR3 nucleotides are TGTGCTAGCAGCCCAGGACGGATCGGGGCCAAAAACATTCAGTACTTC. This sequence encodes CASSPGRIGAKNIQYF.

In its sample, this clone was seen many times. The CDR3 coding sequence is TGCGCCAGCAGCTCTCTAGCGGGAGGACTAAGATCCTACGAGCAGTACTTC. The encoded protein is CASSSLAGGLRSYEQYF. The J gene is TRBJ2-7, the V gene TRBV5-1; TRBD2 matches at 11 bases. The CDR3 is 17 residues long. Germline CDR1 and CDR2: SGHRS and YFSETQ. V lost 3 bases and J lost 1; bases outside the gene matches: 9. The full variable domain, completed using reference TRBV5-1 and TRBJ2-7, is KAGVTQTPRYLIKTRGQQVTLSCSPISGHRSVSWYQQTPGQGLQFLFEYFSETQRNKGNFPGRFSGRQFSNSRSEMNVSTLELGDSALYLCASSSLAGGLRSYEQYFGPGTRLTVT.

The V and J genes are TRBV28 and TRBJ2-2; tentatively, D is TRBD2 (6 bases). The CDR3 loop spans 14 amino acids. Germline CDR1 MDHEN, CDR2 SYDVKM. V shed 5 bases and J shed 3 bases, with 10 bases lying between them. The CDR3 protein is CASSLGGHTGELFF. Written as DNA, the CDR3 is TGTGCCAGCAGTCTTGGAGGGCACACCGGGGAGCTGTTTTTT. The full variable domain, with the rest looked up from reference TRBV28 and TRBJ2-2, is DVKVTQSSRYLVKRTGEKVFLECVQDMDHENMFWYRQDPGLGLRLIYFSYDVKMKEKGDIPEGYSVSREKKERFSLILESASTNQTSMYLCASSLGGHTGELFFGEGSRLTVL.

This clone appeared many times. This chain links TRBV6-2 or TRBV6-3 with TRBJ1-5; 8 bases line up with TRBD1. The CDR3 is 18 residues long. J lost 0 bases, V lost 2 bases, and 9 bases had no gene match. Germline CDR1 MNHEY, CDR2 SVGEGT. CDR3 coding DNA: TGTGCCAGCAGTTACGGCAGGGGGCGCGTGATTAGCAATCAGCCCCAGCATTTT. This encodes CASSYGRGRVISNQPQHF.

This clone was recorded many times. V is TRBV3-1 and J is TRBJ2-1; D is unclear. In germline, CDR1 is LGHDT, CDR2 YNNKEL (reference sequence). V was shortened by 2 bases and J by 7 bases, with 6 bases between the two germline ends. The CDR3 consists of 12 residues. The CDR3 bases are TGTGCCAGCAGCCAACACCATAATGAGCAGTTCTTC. The encoded protein is CASSQHHNEQFF.

This clone was seen a handful of times. The chain carries TRBV2 and TRBJ2-7, with D possibly being TRBD1 (5 bases). The ends were cut back, 3 bases at V and 3 bases at J, with 6 bases in the middle. This CDR3 is 12 amino acids long. Germline CDR1 and CDR2: SNHLY and FYNNEI. The CDR3 reads CASSEQGYEQYF. The CDR3 nucleotides read TGTGCCAGCAGTGAGCAGGGCTACGAGCAGTACTTC.

In its sample, this clone was seen many times. This chain connects TRBV30 to TRBJ2-7; TRBD1 is a possible D gene (5 bases). This CDR3 is built from 14 residues. CDR1 is GTSNPN and CDR2 is SVGIG in the germline V gene (reference sequence). V lost 0 bases and J 7 bases, leaving 16 bases between the germline ends. In DNA form, the CDR3 reads TGTGCCTGGAGTGTTGACAGCCCCGTCGAAGAGCAGTACTTC. Translation: CAWSVDSPVEEQYF.